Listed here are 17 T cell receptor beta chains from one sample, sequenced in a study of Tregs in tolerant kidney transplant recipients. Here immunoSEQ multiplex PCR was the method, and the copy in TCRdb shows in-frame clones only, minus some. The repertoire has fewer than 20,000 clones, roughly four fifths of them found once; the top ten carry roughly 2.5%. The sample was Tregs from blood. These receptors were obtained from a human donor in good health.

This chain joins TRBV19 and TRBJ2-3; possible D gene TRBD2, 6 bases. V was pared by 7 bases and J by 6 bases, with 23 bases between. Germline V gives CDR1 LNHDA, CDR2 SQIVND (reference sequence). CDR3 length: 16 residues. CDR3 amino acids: CASTPGLHLPSDTQYF. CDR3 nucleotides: TGTGCCAGTACTCCGGGACTCCATCTACCCTCTGATACGCAGTATTTT.

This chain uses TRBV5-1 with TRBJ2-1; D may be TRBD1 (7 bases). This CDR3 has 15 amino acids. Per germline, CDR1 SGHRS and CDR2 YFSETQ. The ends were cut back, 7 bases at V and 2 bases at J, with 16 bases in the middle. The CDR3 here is CASSPVRGAYNEQFF. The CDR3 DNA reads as TGCGCCAGCTCCCCGGTCAGGGGGGCCTACAATGAGCAGTTCTTC. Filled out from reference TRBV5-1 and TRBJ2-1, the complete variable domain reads KAGVTQTPRYLIKTRGQQVTLSCSPISGHRSVSWYQQTPGQGLQFLFEYFSETQRNKGNFPGRFSGRQFSNSRSEMNVSTLELGDSALYLCASSPVRGAYNEQFFGPGTRLTVL.

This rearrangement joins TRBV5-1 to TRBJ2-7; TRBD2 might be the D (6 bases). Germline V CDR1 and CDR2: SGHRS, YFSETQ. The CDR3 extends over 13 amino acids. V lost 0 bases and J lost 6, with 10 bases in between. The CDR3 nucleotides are TGCGCCAGCAGCTTGGAGGTGGGGGGCGAGCAGTACTTC. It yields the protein CASSLEVGGEQYF.

As DNA, the CDR3 is TGTGCCAGCAGCGCAGGGGGAGACATGAACACTGAAGCTTTCTTT. Amino acids: CASSAGGDMNTEAFF. This chain uses TRBV9 with TRBJ1-1; the match to TRBD1 covers 7 bases. Trimming cost V 3 bases and J 0 bases; bases outside gene matches: 5. The CDR3 has 15 amino acids. The germline gives CDR1 SGDLS, CDR2 YYNGEE. The entire variable domain, with the rest obtained from reference TRBV9 and TRBJ1-1, is as follows: DSGVTQTPKHLITATGQRVTLRCSPRSGDLSVYWYQQSLDQGLQFLIQYYNGEERAKGNILERFSAQQFPDLHSELNLSSLELGDSALYFCASSAGGDMNTEAFFGQGTRLTVV.

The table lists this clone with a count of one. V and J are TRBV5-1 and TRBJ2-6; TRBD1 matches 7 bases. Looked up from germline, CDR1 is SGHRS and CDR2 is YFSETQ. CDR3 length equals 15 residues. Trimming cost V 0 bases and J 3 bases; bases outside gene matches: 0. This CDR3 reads CASSLGQGGANVLTF. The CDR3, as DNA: TGCGCCAGCAGCTTGGGACAGGGTGGGGCCAACGTCCTGACTTTC.

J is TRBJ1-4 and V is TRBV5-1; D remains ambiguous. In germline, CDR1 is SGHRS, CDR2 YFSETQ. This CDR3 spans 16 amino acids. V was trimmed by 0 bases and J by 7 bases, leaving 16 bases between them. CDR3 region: CASSLDWQRVGEKLFF. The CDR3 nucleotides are TGCGCCAGCAGCTTGGATTGGCAGAGGGTTGGTGAAAAACTGTTTTTT.

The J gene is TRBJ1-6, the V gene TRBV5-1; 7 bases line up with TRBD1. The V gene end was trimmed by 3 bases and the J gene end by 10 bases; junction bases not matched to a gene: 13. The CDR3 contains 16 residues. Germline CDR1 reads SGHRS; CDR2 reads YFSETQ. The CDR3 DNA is TGCGCCAGCAGCTCGCCGACAGGGCGCATGGACTCACCCCTCCACTTT. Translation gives CASSSPTGRMDSPLHF.

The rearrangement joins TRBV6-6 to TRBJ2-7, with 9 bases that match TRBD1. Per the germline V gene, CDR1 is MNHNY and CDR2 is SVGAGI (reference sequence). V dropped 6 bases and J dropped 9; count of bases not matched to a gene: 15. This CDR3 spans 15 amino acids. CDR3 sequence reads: CASREPGQGRFGQYF. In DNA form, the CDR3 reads TGTGCCAGCAGAGAACCGGGACAGGGTCGTTTTGGGCAGTACTTC.

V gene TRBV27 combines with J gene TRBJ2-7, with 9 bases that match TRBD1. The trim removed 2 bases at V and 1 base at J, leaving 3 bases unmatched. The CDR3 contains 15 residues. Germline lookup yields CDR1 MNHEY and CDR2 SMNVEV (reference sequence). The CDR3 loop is CASSLVGQGSYEQYF. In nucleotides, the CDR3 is TGTGCCAGCAGTTTAGTGGGACAGGGATCCTACGAGCAGTACTTC.

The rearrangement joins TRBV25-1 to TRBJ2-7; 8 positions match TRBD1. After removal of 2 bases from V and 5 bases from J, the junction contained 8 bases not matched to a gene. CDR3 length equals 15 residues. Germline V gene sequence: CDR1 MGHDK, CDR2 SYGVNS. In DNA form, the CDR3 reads TGTGCCAGCAGTGAAGTAAGGACAGGGAGGAACGAGCAGTACTTC. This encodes CASSEVRTGRNEQYF.

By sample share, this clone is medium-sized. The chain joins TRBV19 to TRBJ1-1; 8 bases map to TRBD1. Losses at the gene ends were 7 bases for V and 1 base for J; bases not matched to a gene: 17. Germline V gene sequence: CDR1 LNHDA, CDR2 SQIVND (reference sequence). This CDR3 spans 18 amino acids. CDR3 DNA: TGTGCCAGTAACAGGGGGTCAGGGTTGGGTCGTCGGAACACTGAAGCTTTCTTT. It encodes CASNRGSGLGRRNTEAFF.

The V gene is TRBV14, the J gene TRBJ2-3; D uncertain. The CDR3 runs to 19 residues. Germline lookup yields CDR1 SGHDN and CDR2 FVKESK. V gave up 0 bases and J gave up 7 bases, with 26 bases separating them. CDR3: CASSQDDLGPPGIRYTQYF. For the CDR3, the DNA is TGTGCCAGCAGCCAAGATGATCTGGGTCCTCCTGGTATTCGGTATACGCAGTATTTT.

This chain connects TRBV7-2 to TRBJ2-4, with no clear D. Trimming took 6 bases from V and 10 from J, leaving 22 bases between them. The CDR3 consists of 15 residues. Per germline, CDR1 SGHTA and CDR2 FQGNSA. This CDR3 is CASSSIPGTVRIQYF. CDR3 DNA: TGTGCCAGCAGTTCCATACCCGGCACGGTGAGGATTCAGTACTTC. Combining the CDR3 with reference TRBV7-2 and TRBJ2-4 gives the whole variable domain GAGVSQSPSNKVTEKGKDVELRCDPISGHTALYWYRQSLGQGLEFLIYFQGNSAPDKSGLPSDRFSAERTGGSVSTLTIQRTQQEDSAVYLCASSSIPGTVRIQYFGAGTRLSVL.

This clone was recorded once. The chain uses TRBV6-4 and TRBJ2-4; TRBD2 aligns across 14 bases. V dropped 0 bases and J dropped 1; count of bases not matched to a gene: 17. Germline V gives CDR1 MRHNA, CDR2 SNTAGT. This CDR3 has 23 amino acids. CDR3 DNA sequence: TGTGCCAGCAGTGACTCGAGTCCGAGGACCGGGACTAGCGGGAGTCTGGCCAAAAACATTCAGTACTTC. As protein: CASSDSSPRTGTSGSLAKNIQYF.

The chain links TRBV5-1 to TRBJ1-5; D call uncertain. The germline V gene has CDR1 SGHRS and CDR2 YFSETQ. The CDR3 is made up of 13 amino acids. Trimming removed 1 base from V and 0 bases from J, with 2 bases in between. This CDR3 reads CASSLTSNQPQHF. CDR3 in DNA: TGCGCCAGCAGCTTGACTAGCAATCAGCCCCAGCATTTT.

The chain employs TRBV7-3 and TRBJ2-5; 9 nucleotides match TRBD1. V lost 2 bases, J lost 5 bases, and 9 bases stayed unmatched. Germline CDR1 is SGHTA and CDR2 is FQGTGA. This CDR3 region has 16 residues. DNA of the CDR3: TGTGCCAGCAGCTTAGACAGGACAGGGGCGGGGGAGACCCAGTACTTC. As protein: CASSLDRTGAGETQYF.

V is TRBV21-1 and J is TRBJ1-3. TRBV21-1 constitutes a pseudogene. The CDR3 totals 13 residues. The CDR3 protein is CASIREGNNTIYF. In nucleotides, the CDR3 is TGTGCCAGCATCAGGGAGGGAAATAACACCATATATTTT.